This T cell receptor (beta chain) is drawn from a study of pediatric ulcerative colitis. Overall study results and limits: Rectal repertoires separated controls, mild-moderate and acute severe colitis.

As for this clone: Its antigen remains unidentified.

One to two pinch biopsies were taken from the rectum during colonoscopy. The repertoire was sequenced with immunoSEQ multiplex PCR; TCRdb's copy has only in-frame clones and lacks some. The top ten clones hold approximately 0.74% of a sample with about 36,000 clones, around 73% of them seen once. The CDR3 consists of 14 residues. Germline CDR1 and CDR2: GTSNPN and SVGIG (reference sequence). Trimming took off 0 bases at V and 8 bases at J, with 13 bases between the two ends. This TCR was recovered from a boy younger than 18 with moderate ulcerative colitis. The genes are TRBV30 and TRBJ2-2, with no clear D. The sample comprised gut tissue. The CDR3 region has the DNA TGTGCCTGGAGTGTAAACACTCTCGGGGGGGAGCTGTTTTTT. It encodes CAWSVNTLGGELFF.